The clone carrying this TCR beta chain was observed at least ten times. Described time point: patch test 1, 2 weeks after DPC sensitization. The treatment is: therapeutic diphenylcyclopropenone sensitization with weekly scalp DPC. Drawing of blood took place ahead of applying each patch test. Unseparated into fractions, whole blood served as the source from which total RNA was extracted. This CDR3 region has 13 residues. The V end lost 2 bases, the J end lost 7 bases, and 11 bases lay between the germline ends. Germline V gene data show CDR1 as MNHNY and CDR2 as SVGAGI (reference sequence). TCRdb re-called the RACE reads with MiXCR, one entry per CDR3 protein. This table has around 380,000 distinct CDR3 sequences, roughly 4.8% appearing once. These data are taken from a study of human T cells and chemical hapten exposure. Study-wide background: The study sensitized with 2% DPC on a roughly 2 cm by roughly 2 cm patch of upper inner arm skin.

Specimen: whole blood, collected in connection with sensitization to the hapten diphenylcyclopropenone (DPC). The TCR was taken from a woman in her fifties or sixties with alopecia areata. Some clones in this sample may be carry-over from other donors' samples. The rearrangement uses TRBV6-6 and TRBJ1-2, with a weak D call TRBD1 (5 bases). In DNA, the CDR3 is TGTGCCAGCAGTTACGGAGGGGAAAGTGGCTACACCTTC. Translating gives CASSYGGESGYTF.